These 27 T cell receptor beta chains share one sample of origin, sequenced in a study of cytomegalovirus exposure and HLA in healthy donors. Amplification used 60 Vbeta primers and 13 Jbeta primers. Measured with immunoSEQ multiplex PCR; TCRdb has only the in-frame clones, and not every one. This repertoire shows 180,000 or so clones, around 80% found once; its top ten account for 1.4%. The source material was PBMCs. These receptors came from a girl aged 5 to 17 in good health and CMV-seropositive.

As concerns this clone: One end of the junction is discordant with germline, which a read error may explain. Within the sample, other DNA sequences also encode this same CDR3. The rearrangement links TRBV15 to TRBJ1-5; a weak D match, TRBD1 (6 bases). The CDR3 sequence is 16 residues long. Germline V gives CDR1 LNHNV, CDR2 YYDKDF (reference sequence). The CDR3: CATSRPSGDGHQPQHF. CDR3 coding DNA: TGTGCCACCAGCAGACCTTCAGGGGATGGTCATCAGCCCCAACATTTT.

The genes are TRBV6-5 and TRBJ2-5; the D gene is possibly TRBD1 (6 bases). The CDR3 is 14 amino acids. CDR1 MNHEY and CDR2 SVGAGI come from the germline V gene. V shed 5 bases and J shed 2 bases, with 12 bases lying between them. The CDR3 nucleotides are TGTGCCAGCAGTCAGACAGGTTATCAAGAGACCCAGTACTTC. Protein sequence: CASSQTGYQETQYF.

The chain carries TRBV4-1 and TRBJ2-1; 10 bases agree with TRBD2. The CDR3 length is 19 residues. Trimming at V came to 6 bases and at J to 7 bases, leaving 21 bases not matched to a gene. Germline assignment: CDR1 MGHRA and CDR2 YSYEKL. This CDR3 is CASSREYGAGGPRRNEQFF. CDR3 sequence (DNA): TGCGCCAGCAGTAGGGAATATGGAGCGGGAGGGCCCAGGAGGAATGAGCAGTTCTTC.

This clone was found once. CDR3 sequence reads: CASSPITSGSETQYF. As DNA, the CDR3 is TGTGCCAGCTCACCGATTACTAGCGGCTCCGAGACCCAGTACTTC. The chain is built from TRBV18 and TRBJ2-5; 8 bases are shared with TRBD2. CDR1 and CDR2 (germline): KGHSH, LQKENI. V lost 3 bases, J lost 5 bases, and 8 bases stayed unmatched. This CDR3 is 15 amino acids long.

This chain connects TRBV6-6 to TRBJ1-1; a weak D match, TRBD1 (6 bases). There are 14 residues in the CDR3. CDR1 and CDR2 (germline): MNHNY, SVGAGI (reference sequence). Trimming left V 3 bases short and J 3 bases short, with 11 bases between. The CDR3 nucleotides read TGTGCCAGCAGTTATACAGGGCGGGACACTGAAGCTTTCTTT. Encoded protein: CASSYTGRDTEAFF.

This clone has only a few counts. V is TRBV4-2 and J is TRBJ1-1, with 9 positions matching TRBD1. The CDR3 runs 13 residues. Germline CDR1 LGHNA, CDR2 YNFKEQ. The ends lost 4 bases at V and 7 bases at J; junction bases unmatched: 4. In DNA, the CDR3 is TGTGCCAGCAGCCCACAGGGGGCAAGTGAAGCTTTCTTT. This codes for CASSPQGASEAFF.

The genes are TRBV15 and TRBJ1-2; D might be TRBD1 (5 bases). This CDR3 comprises 13 residues. The V gene's germline CDR1 is LNHNV and CDR2 YYDKDF (reference sequence). Trimming pared 0 bases from V and 13 bases from J, leaving 15 bases between. The CDR3 sequence: CATSRDQRGWRTF. DNA for the CDR3: TGTGCCACCAGCAGAGATCAAAGGGGTTGGCGCACCTTC.

This chain connects TRBV30 to TRBJ1-1; weak D call: TRBD1 (5 bases). Germline V gene sequence: CDR1 GTSNPN, CDR2 SVGIG (reference sequence). The germline V and J ends were trimmed by 0 bases and 5 bases, with 28 bases remaining between them. This CDR3 has 19 amino acids. CDR3 nucleotide sequence: TGTGCCTGGAGTGTAAGGTATCCCCCCCAGGCGGGGCGCGGGACTGAAGCTTTCTTT. Protein product: CAWSVRYPPQAGRGTEAFF.

This chain joins TRBV9 and TRBJ2-2, with D unclear. Trimming cost V 0 bases and J 1 base, with 4 bases left between them. The CDR3 extends over 14 amino acids. Germline V gene data show CDR1 as SGDLS and CDR2 as YYNGEE. The CDR3 nucleotides read TGTGCCAGCAGCGTAGCTGTGAACACCGGGGAGCTGTTTTTT. This gives the protein CASSVAVNTGELFF.

This chain links TRBV6-5 with TRBJ2-3, with a possible D match to TRBD2 (6 bases). From germline, CDR1 is MNHEY and CDR2 SVGAGI. V was shortened by 7 bases and J by 3 bases, with 11 bases between the two germline ends. The CDR3 sequence is 13 residues long. CDR3 sequence (DNA): TGTGCCAGCAAGCTAGCGCTTACAGATACGCAGTATTTT. It yields the protein CASKLALTDTQYF.

A remark on this clone: Other DNA sequences in this sample translate to the same CDR3. The rearrangement joins TRBV5-1 to TRBJ2-1; no firm D call. The V and J ends lost 4 bases and 1 base respectively, with 12 bases between them. The CDR3 loop spans 15 amino acids. Germline CDR1 SGHRS, CDR2 YFSETQ. DNA for the CDR3: TGCGCCAGCAGCAGCCTGGCGGAGTCCTACAATGAGCAGTTCTTC. Its protein is CASSSLAESYNEQFF.

The CDR3: CASSSIAGGVNEQFF. The CDR3 region has the DNA TGTGCCAGTAGTAGTATAGCGGGAGGCGTTAATGAGCAGTTCTTC. J is TRBJ2-1 and V is TRBV19, with TRBD2 identical over 10 bases. Germline values: CDR1 LNHDA, CDR2 SQIVND (reference sequence). Unmatched junction bases numbered 7, after V lost 4 bases and J lost 7 bases. The CDR3 is made up of 15 amino acids.

The CDR3 bases are TGTGCCAGCACCGCATGGGGGGAGTCAGCTTTCTTT. Translation gives CASTAWGESAFF. The genes are TRBV11-2 and TRBJ1-1, with a tentative D call TRBD1 (5 bases). This CDR3 contains 12 residues. Per germline, CDR1 SGHAT and CDR2 FQNNGV. The germline V and J ends were trimmed by 7 bases and 10 bases, with 16 bases remaining between them.

The table lists this clone with a few counts. The rearrangement joins TRBV11-2 to TRBJ2-5, with TRBD2 identical over 14 bases. The germline V gene has CDR1 SGHAT and CDR2 FQNNGV. CDR3 length equals 16 residues. Trimming removed 3 bases from V and 5 bases from J; junction bases left unmatched: 5. CDR3 in DNA: TGTGCCAGCAGCTTCACGGGACTAGCGGGAGCGGAGACCCAGTACTTC. Translation: CASSFTGLAGAETQYF.

This chain connects TRBV1 to TRBJ2-2; the table's D gene call, TRBD2, was not cross checked with the DNA. TRBV1 constitutes a pseudogene. The CDR3 is made up of 18 amino acids. The CDR3 protein is CTSSQGTSGRAYTGELFF. The CDR3 coding sequence is TGCACCAGCAGCCAAGGGACTAGCGGGAGGGCCTACACCGGGGAGCTGTTTTTT.

V gene TRBV19 combines with J gene TRBJ1-1, with 8 bases identical to TRBD1. The V gene end was trimmed by 8 bases and the J gene end by 0 bases; junction bases not matched to a gene: 8. The germline gives CDR1 LNHDA, CDR2 SQIVND (reference sequence). The CDR3 runs to 15 residues. The CDR3 is CASRDRPTMNTEAFF. The CDR3 nucleotides are TGTGCCAGTCGGGACAGGCCTACTATGAACACTGAAGCTTTCTTT.

This clone is a singleton in its sample. This chain uses TRBV6-1 with TRBJ2-5; D is unresolved. The ends were cut back, 3 bases at V and 1 base at J, with 9 bases in the middle. The CDR3 sequence is 14 residues long. CDR1 is MNHNS and CDR2 is SASEGT in the germline V gene. The CDR3 is CASSEGPSQETQYF. CDR3 in DNA: TGTGCCAGCAGTGAGGGCCCAAGCCAAGAGACCCAGTACTTC.

The V call is TRBV2, the J call TRBJ1-6; 9 bases are a match to TRBD1. The CDR3 spans 13 residues. Trimming removed 6 bases from V and 10 bases from J; junction bases left unmatched: 4. The germline gives CDR1 SNHLY, CDR2 FYNNEI. DNA of the CDR3: TGTGCCAGCAGAGGACAGGGGAGCTCACCCCTCCACTTT. Its protein product is CASRGQGSSPLHF.

This chain joins TRBV5-1 and TRBJ2-7; TRBD1 matches at 9 bases. J was trimmed by 3 bases and V by 4 bases; bases with no gene match: 8. The germline V gene encodes CDR1 SGHRS and CDR2 YFSETQ. The CDR3 sequence is 15 residues long. CDR3 residues: CASSGTGTGIYEQYF. CDR3 DNA: TGCGCCAGCAGCGGAACCGGGACAGGGATCTACGAGCAGTACTTC. Full variable domain (rest looked up from reference TRBV5-1 and TRBJ2-7): KAGVTQTPRYLIKTRGQQVTLSCSPISGHRSVSWYQQTPGQGLQFLFEYFSETQRNKGNFPGRFSGRQFSNSRSEMNVSTLELGDSALYLCASSGTGTGIYEQYFGPGTRLTVT.

The chain links TRBV27 to TRBJ2-5; possibly TRBD2 for D (5 bases). V was pared by 5 bases and J by 2 bases, with 9 bases between. Germline values: CDR1 MNHEY, CDR2 SMNVEV (reference sequence). CDR3 size: 13 residues. CDR3 DNA sequence: TGTGCCAGCAGTAGAAGCGGACAAGAGACCCAGTACTTC. Translating gives CASSRSGQETQYF.

With regard to this clone: The sample contains more than one DNA sequence encoding this CDR3. The V and J genes are TRBV6-5 and TRBJ1-1; a possible D gene is TRBD1 (5 bases). Germline V gives CDR1 MNHEY, CDR2 SVGAGI. The CDR3 contains 15 residues. The V end was cut by 0 bases, the J end by 5 bases, with 13 bases between. The CDR3 DNA follows: TGTGCCAGCAGTTACTCCGGTAGGGGTGGGACTGAAGCTTTCTTT. Its translation: CASSYSGRGGTEAFF.

The genes are TRBV12-2 and TRBJ2-1; the table's D call TRBD2 went unverified against the DNA. TRBV12-2 is marked as a pseudogene. The CDR3 covers 17 residues. CDR3 residues: CASRLYPAGGKNNEQFF. CDR3 coding DNA: TGTGCAAGTCGCTTATACCCGGCGGGAGGGAAAAACAATGAGCAGTTCTTC.

This chain connects TRBV27 to TRBJ2-1; 7 bases align to TRBD2. V was pared by 2 bases and J by 7 bases, with 8 bases of the junction left unmatched. The CDR3 contains 15 residues. The germline gives CDR1 MNHEY, CDR2 SMNVEV (reference sequence). CDR3 nucleotides: TGTGCCAGCAGTTTAGGGAGGGCCCTCAGGAATGAGCAGTTCTTC. Its translation: CASSLGRALRNEQFF.

The chain employs TRBV5-8 and TRBJ2-5; 9 positions match TRBD1. There are 16 residues in the CDR3. The trim removed 0 bases at V and 2 bases at J, leaving 5 bases unmatched. CDR1 SGHTS and CDR2 YDEGEE come from the germline V gene. CDR3 amino acids: CASSLARQGVQETQYF. DNA for the CDR3: TGTGCCAGCAGCTTGGCTCGACAGGGGGTACAAGAGACCCAGTACTTC.

This chain uses TRBV27 with TRBJ1-1; D is possibly TRBD1 (5 bases). The CDR3 runs 14 residues. The ends were cut back, 1 base at V and 7 bases at J, with 13 bases in the middle. Germline lookup yields CDR1 MNHEY and CDR2 SMNVEV (reference sequence). The CDR3 bases are TGTGCCAGCAGTTTATACCGGACACACCTTGAAGCTTTCTTT. Its translation is CASSLYRTHLEAFF.

This clone has more than one count but fewer than ten. The V and J genes are TRBV5-4 and TRBJ2-7; 15 bases agree with TRBD2. The V segment lost 4 bases and the J segment 5 bases; nucleotides outside the gene matches: 1. CDR1 is SGHNT and CDR2 is YYREEE in the germline V gene (reference sequence). CDR3 length: 14 residues. This chain's CDR3 is CASSRTSGRDEQYF. The CDR3 DNA reads TGTGCCAGCAGCCGGACTAGCGGGAGGGACGAGCAGTACTTC.

This clone was found once. The rearrangement uses TRBV30 and TRBJ2-5, with 8 positions matching TRBD2. V dropped 4 bases and J dropped 1; count of bases not matched to a gene: 5. The CDR3 sequence is 14 residues long. Germline loops: CDR1 GTSNPN, CDR2 SVGIG (reference sequence). The CDR3 loop is CAWTTGGAQETQYF. As DNA, the CDR3 is TGTGCCTGGACCACGGGGGGGGCCCAAGAGACCCAGTACTTC.